Listed below are T cell receptor beta chains from one sample, sequenced in a study of shared clonotypes between healthy human individuals. TCRdb keeps only in-frame clones here, not all; method: immunoSEQ multiplex PCR. The data contain around 2,000,000 clones, roughly 95% of them singletons. Sample: naive CD8+ T cells sorted from blood. Every receptor here comes from a man aged 18-30 years in good health. Each CDR3 is given without its conserved first and last residue.

j_gene	v_gene	CDR3aa
TRBJ1-4	TRBV9	ASSVARMGKLF
TRBJ2-1	TRBV27	ASSTGTSGGGDEQF
TRBJ1-6	TRBV6-5	ASRGGANYNSPLH
TRBJ1-5	TRBV9	ASSVDGGEGNQPQH
TRBJ1-4	TRBV28	ASSLILGQGMGTNEKLF
TRBJ1-6	TRBV2	ASSVYQWNSPLH
TRBJ2-7	TRBV10-2	ASSVSGEQY
TRBJ2-3	TRBV10-1	ASQITSTDTQY
TRBJ2-3	TRBV29-1	SATQTDTQY
TRBJ2-6	TRBV29-1	SVAGTAGANVLT
TRBJ2-7	TRBV10-3	AISGISYEQY
TRBJ2-7	TRBV2	ASSEKDRTAYEQY
TRBJ2-1	TRBV11-2	ASSGYEQF
TRBJ2-7	TRBV14	ASSRGLATSYEQY
TRBJ2-7	TRBV19	ASSIWGHEQY
TRBJ2-3	TRBV6-5	ASSYTTGGTDTQY
TRBJ2-1	TRBV5-1	ASSLSLAGGHEQF
TRBJ1-2	TRBV7-9	ASSLPRGQGNYGYT
TRBJ2-1	TRBV7-8	ASSLALIGTSRAVEQF
TRBJ2-5	TRBV7-8	ASSQEGYYQETQY
TRBJ2-1	TRBV7-9	ASSRRGDNEQF
TRBJ2-7	TRBV9	ASSVGSAGLASYEQY
TRBJ2-1	TRBV27	ASSLGGAYNEQF
TRBJ1-2	TRBV2	ASSEDSPFRGGYT
TRBJ1-2	TRBV9	ASSVRDRGFPYGYT
TRBJ2-1	TRBV28	ASSSTGATYNEQF
TRBJ2-7	TRBV30	AWSVVGQGEQY
TRBJ1-5	TRBV6-6	ASNFAEGNQPQH
TRBJ2-5	TRBV25-1	ASSEGAGYETQY
TRBJ2-5	TRBV13	ASSYGSQETQY
TRBJ2-4	TRBV19	ASSIGGDIQY
TRBJ2-1	TRBV10-3	AISPGLAGGGPMRNEQF
TRBJ1-6	TRBV6-1	ASSEARQSSYNSPLH
TRBJ1-1	TRBV11-2	ATPGVNTEAF
TRBJ2-1	TRBV10-3	AISVGDYNEQF
TRBJ2-2	TRBV7-6	DSSLTTSGSSGELF
TRBJ2-7	TRBV5-1	ASSLGLAGTDYEQY
TRBJ2-7	TRBV6-1	ASSEMTGGEAYEQY
TRBJ1-2	TRBV7-9	ASSLSTAGANYGYT
TRBJ2-2	TRBV5-1	ASSQDRSNTGELF
TRBJ1-2	TRBV2	ASSEIIGVLLYT
TRBJ2-3	TRBV11-2	ASSIPGTGGTDTQY
TRBJ1-1	TRBV2	ASSEMATGLNTEAF
TRBJ2-7	TRBV29-1	SVRDSSYEQY
TRBJ2-5	TRBV5-4	ASNIRWGGEETQY
TRBJ1-1	TRBV7-9	ASSTNR
TRBJ1-1	TRBV29-1	SVEDFGGYTEAF
TRBJ2-3	TRBV10-2	ASVMGGRLAGGNTDTQY